A single sample gave rise to the 24 T cell receptor beta chains below, sequenced in a study of blood T cell repertoires in COVID-19. Using immunoSEQ multiplex PCR, the repertoire was profiled, and TCRdb retains in-frame clones only, with some absent. The table lists roughly 400,000 clones, around nine tenths of them singletons. The specimen sequenced was PBMCs or T cells enriched from blood (not recorded which). The receptors stem from a woman between 50 and 59 years old who had recovered from COVID-19.

Notes on this clone: Within the sample, other DNA sequences also encode this same CDR3. V is TRBV3-1 (or the pseudogene TRBV3-2) and J is TRBJ2-7, with D uncertain. The V end lost 1 base, the J end lost 4 bases, and 2 bases lay between the germline ends. CDR3 length: 11 amino acids. Germline CDR1 LGHDT, CDR2 YNNKEL (reference sequence). CDR3 region: CASSQAYEQYF. The CDR3 coding sequence is TGTGCCAGCAGCCAAGCGTACGAGCAGTACTTC.

This chain joins TRBV6-1 and TRBJ2-7, with TRBD1 matching over 8 bases. The CDR3 consists of 14 residues. CDR1 and CDR2 from the germline V gene are MNHNS and SASEGT. J was trimmed by 2 bases and V by 2 bases; bases with no gene match: 2. CDR3 sequence reads: CASSERGQAYEQYF. The CDR3 DNA reads TGTGCCAGCAGTGAAAGGGGACAGGCCTACGAGCAGTACTTC.

The rearrangement joins TRBV27 to TRBJ2-3, with 10 bases fitting TRBD1. Germline-derived CDR1 and CDR2 are MNHEY and SMNVEV (reference sequence). The CDR3 contains 14 residues. The junction had 3 bases not matched to a gene; V was cut back by 5 bases and J by 4 bases. CDR3: CASSPGTGADTQYF. CDR3 nucleotides: TGTGCCAGCAGTCCAGGGACAGGGGCAGATACGCAGTATTTT.

CDR3 in DNA: TGTGCCAGTAGTATAGGGGGCTTCCACGAGCAGTACTTC. Translation: CASSIGGFHEQYF. This chain joins TRBV19 and TRBJ2-7; a weak D match, TRBD1 (5 bases). Trimming stripped 1 base from V and 5 bases from J, with 9 bases between. The CDR3 has 13 amino acids. Germline-derived CDR1 and CDR2 are LNHDA and SQIVND (reference sequence).

In this sample, this clone turned up a few times. The J gene is TRBJ1-4, the V gene TRBV5-5; D is perhaps TRBD1 (6 bases). The CDR3 loop spans 14 amino acids. Trimming removed 4 bases at V and 12 bases at J, with 19 bases between. The germline V gene encodes CDR1 SGHKS and CDR2 YYEKEE (reference sequence). The chain's CDR3 is CASSQQGHPRELFF. The CDR3 DNA is TGTGCCAGCAGCCAGCAGGGACACCCTAGGGAACTGTTTTTT.

V usage is TRBV30 and J usage is TRBJ1-1; no definite D call. Between the trimmed V and J ends, which lost 4 bases and 4 bases, there was a span of 10 bases. This CDR3 region has 12 residues. Germline assignment: CDR1 GTSNPN and CDR2 SVGIG (reference sequence). The CDR3 region has the DNA TGTGCCTGGAAGGGAGCGAGCACTGAAGCTTTCTTT. It translates to CAWKGASTEAFF.

The chain combines TRBV11-3 with TRBJ1-2, with a weak D call TRBD1 (6 bases). The V end lost 4 bases, the J end lost 4 bases, and 16 bases lay between the germline ends. CDR1 and CDR2 (germline): SGHNT, YENEEA. The CDR3 totals 15 residues. The DNA for the CDR3 is TGTGCCAGCAGCTCACTTTATCGGACAGCCTATGGCTACACCTTC. This translates into CASSSLYRTAYGYTF.

DNA for the CDR3: TGTGCCAGTAGACTGCAGGGGGCGTCGTATGGCTACACCTTC. Its protein is CASRLQGASYGYTF. The chain has TRBV19 and TRBJ1-2, with TRBD1 matching 8 bases. The CDR3 runs to 14 residues. Losses at the gene ends were 6 bases for V and 5 bases for J; bases not matched to a gene: 8. Germline values: CDR1 LNHDA, CDR2 SQIVND (reference sequence).

The CDR3 region has the DNA TGTGCCAGCAGCTTCTTAGCTAATAGCAATCAGCCCCAGCATTTT. Translation: CASSFLANSNQPQHF. The chain employs TRBV7-2 and TRBJ1-5; D is unresolved. V was pared by 3 bases and J by 0 bases, with 9 bases between. The CDR3 is made up of 15 amino acids. The germline gives CDR1 SGHTA, CDR2 FQGNSA.

J is TRBJ2-7 and V is TRBV7-2; the match to TRBD2 covers 11 bases. The CDR3 has 16 residues. In germline, CDR1 is SGHTA, CDR2 FQGNSA. Trimming removed 3 bases from V and 1 base from J; junction bases left unmatched: 5. The CDR3 is CASSFSGGAASYEQYF. CDR3 coding DNA: TGTGCCAGCAGCTTTAGCGGGGGGGCCGCTTCCTACGAGCAGTACTTC.

The rearrangement joins TRBV4-1 to TRBJ1-1; 7 nucleotides line up with TRBD1. This CDR3 has 15 amino acids. The V gene's germline CDR1 is MGHRA and CDR2 YSYEKL. V lost 1 base, J lost 2 bases, and 4 bases stayed unmatched. Here the CDR3 reads CASSQADRANTEAFF. CDR3 nucleotides: TGCGCCAGCAGCCAAGCCGACAGGGCCAACACTGAAGCTTTCTTT.

The chain joins TRBV7-2 to TRBJ2-1; 10 bases are shared with TRBD2. Trimming took 2 bases from V and 0 from J; bases not matched to a gene: 4. Germline-derived CDR1 and CDR2 are SGHTA and FQGNSA. This CDR3 has 17 amino acids. As DNA, the CDR3 is TGTGCCAGCAGCTTAACCGGACTAGCGGACTCCTACAATGAGCAGTTCTTC. Protein: CASSLTGLADSYNEQFF.

The chain recombines TRBV11-2 with TRBJ2-7; 9 positions match TRBD1. Germline V CDR1 and CDR2: SGHAT, FQNNGV. This CDR3 contains 14 residues. Trimming cost V 4 bases and J 2 bases; bases outside gene matches: 3. CDR3 nucleotides: TGTGCCAGCAGCTCAAACAGGGGGCCCTACGAGCAGTACTTC. Its protein product is CASSSNRGPYEQYF.

V is TRBV11-2 and J is TRBJ2-7; D call uncertain. Germline assignment: CDR1 SGHAT and CDR2 FQNNGV. CDR3 length: 13 residues. Trimming took 1 base from V and 6 from J, leaving 10 bases between them. The DNA of the CDR3 is TGTGCCAGCAGCTTAGTGGGTTGGGCCGAGCAGTACTTC. Translating it yields CASSLVGWAEQYF.

V gene TRBV4-2 combines with J gene TRBJ2-2; TRBD1 aligns across 9 bases. The CDR3 has 23 amino acids. The ends lost 3 bases at V and 6 bases at J; junction bases unmatched: 29. The germline V gene has CDR1 LGHNA and CDR2 YNFKEQ. CDR3 in amino acids: CASSHITWRPDRGAGSDAGELFF. DNA of the CDR3: TGTGCCAGCAGCCATATCACCTGGAGGCCGGACAGGGGCGCGGGGTCGGACGCCGGGGAGCTGTTTTTT.

The chain carries TRBV28 and TRBJ1-6; D call uncertain. Trimming stripped 8 bases from V and 7 bases from J, with 12 bases between. Germline V gene data show CDR1 as MDHEN and CDR2 as SYDVKM. This CDR3 spans 13 amino acids. CDR3 bases: TGTGCCAGCGTGTCACTTCGGAATTCACCCCTCCACTTT. It translates to CASVSLRNSPLHF.

The V call is TRBV12-5, the J call TRBJ1-1; unclear D gene. The CDR3 sequence is 12 residues long. In germline, CDR1 is LGHNT, CDR2 FRNRAP. V gave up 6 bases and J gave up 2 bases, with 7 bases separating them. CDR3 in amino acids: CASGRGNTEAFF. The CDR3 coding sequence is TGTGCTAGTGGCCGGGGAAACACTGAAGCTTTCTTT.

This clone has just a few counts. The gene calls are TRBV24-1 and TRBJ2-7; no reliable D call. Germline CDR1 KGHDR, CDR2 SFDVKD. The V end lost 9 bases, the J end lost 12 bases, and 8 bases lay between the germline ends. CDR3 size: 8 residues. The CDR3 protein is CATEFGYF. The CDR3, as DNA: TGTGCCACCGAGTTTGGGTACTTC.

This clone was seen once. V gene TRBV5-6 combines with J gene TRBJ2-3; 7 bases match TRBD2. The CDR3 runs to 14 residues. After removal of 3 bases from V and 4 bases from J, the junction contained 5 bases not matched to a gene. CDR1 is SGHDT, CDR2 YYEEEE, per germline. The CDR3 is CASSSGLVPDTQYF. CDR3 sequence (DNA): TGTGCCAGCAGCTCTGGACTAGTGCCAGATACGCAGTATTTT.

The gene calls are TRBV7-9 and TRBJ2-3; 11 positions agree with TRBD2. Germline V gives CDR1 SEHNR, CDR2 FQNEAQ (reference sequence). The junction had 4 bases not matched to a gene; V was cut back by 3 bases and J by 2 bases. The length of the CDR3 is 16 residues. CDR3 in DNA: TGTGCCAGCAGCTTGCGACTAGCGGGGCCCACAGATACGCAGTATTTT. It encodes CASSLRLAGPTDTQYF.

V and J are TRBV2 and TRBJ1-2, with D possibly matching TRBD1 (6 bases). The CDR3 has 13 amino acids. The germline V and J ends were trimmed by 6 bases and 0 bases, with 8 bases remaining between them. CDR1 SNHLY and CDR2 FYNNEI come from the germline V gene. The CDR3 DNA is TGTGCCAGCAGGACAGGATCTAACTATGGCTACACCTTC. This gives the protein CASRTGSNYGYTF.

V is TRBV5-1 and J is TRBJ1-5, with 7 positions matching TRBD1. The trim removed 5 bases at V and 4 bases at J, leaving 6 bases unmatched. The CDR3 sequence is 14 residues long. Per the germline V gene, CDR1 is SGHRS and CDR2 is YFSETQ. CDR3 nucleotides: TGCGCCAGCAGTCCGGGACAGCCAAATCAGCCCCAGCATTTT. Translating it yields CASSPGQPNQPQHF.

V is TRBV27 and J is TRBJ1-2; possible D gene TRBD1, 5 bases. The CDR3 runs to 13 residues. Germline CDR1 MNHEY, CDR2 SMNVEV (reference sequence). V was trimmed by 6 bases and J by 6 bases, leaving 14 bases between them. The CDR3 DNA sequence: TGTGCCAGCAGACGCGACAGTCTGGATGGCTACACCTTC. This encodes CASRRDSLDGYTF.

This chain links TRBV27 with TRBJ2-3, with 9 bases identical to TRBD1. This CDR3 spans 17 amino acids. Per germline, CDR1 MNHEY and CDR2 SMNVEV (reference sequence). J was trimmed by 5 bases and V by 3 bases; bases with no gene match: 12. The DNA of the CDR3 is TGTGCCAGCAGTTTGGTAGGGACAGGGAGGGTGGGAGATACGCAGTATTTT. Its protein is CASSLVGTGRVGDTQYF.